This T cell receptor beta chain was observed in a study of blood T cell repertoires in COVID-19. Sequencing used immunoSEQ multiplex PCR; TCRdb keeps in-frame clones, though not all of them. The sample has about 220,000 clones, about four fifths seen once; the top ten hold around 6.5%. V was clipped by 3 bases and J by 4 bases; unmatched bases: 7. In germline, CDR1 is SEHNR, CDR2 FQNEAQ (reference sequence). CDR3 length equals 16 residues. V gene TRBV7-9 combines with J gene TRBJ2-1, with 9 bases fitting TRBD2. This sequence originates from a woman in her thirties or forties who had recovered from COVID-19. Material for sequencing was PBMCs or T cells enriched from blood (not recorded which). The CDR3 DNA is TGTGCCAGCAGCTTCCCTGCGGGAGGGCCTTACAATGAGCAGTTCTTC. It translates to CASSFPAGGPYNEQFF.